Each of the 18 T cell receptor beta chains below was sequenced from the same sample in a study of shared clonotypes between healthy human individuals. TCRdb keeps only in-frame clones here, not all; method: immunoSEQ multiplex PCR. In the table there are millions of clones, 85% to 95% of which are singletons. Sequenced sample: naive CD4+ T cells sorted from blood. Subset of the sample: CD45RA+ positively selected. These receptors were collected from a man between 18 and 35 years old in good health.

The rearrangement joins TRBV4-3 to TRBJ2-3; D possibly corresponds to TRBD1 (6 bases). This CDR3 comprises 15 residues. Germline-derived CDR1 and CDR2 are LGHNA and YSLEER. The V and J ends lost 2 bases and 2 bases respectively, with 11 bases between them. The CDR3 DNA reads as TGCGCCAGCAGCCAACAAGGACAGTCCACAGATACGCAGTATTTT. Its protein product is CASSQQGQSTDTQYF.

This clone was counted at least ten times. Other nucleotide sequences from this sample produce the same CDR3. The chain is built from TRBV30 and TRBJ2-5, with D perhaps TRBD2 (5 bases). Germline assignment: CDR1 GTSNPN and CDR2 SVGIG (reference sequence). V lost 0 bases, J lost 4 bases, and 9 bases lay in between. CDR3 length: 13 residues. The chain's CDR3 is CAWSVEGGETQYF. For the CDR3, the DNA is TGTGCCTGGAGTGTCGAGGGTGGAGAGACCCAGTACTTC. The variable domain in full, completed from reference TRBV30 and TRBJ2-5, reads SQTIHQWPATLVQPVGSPLSLECTVEGTSNPNLYWYRQAAGRGLQLLFYSVGIGQISSEVPQNLSASRPQDRQFILSSKKLLLSDSGFYLCAWSVEGGETQYFGPGTRLLVL.

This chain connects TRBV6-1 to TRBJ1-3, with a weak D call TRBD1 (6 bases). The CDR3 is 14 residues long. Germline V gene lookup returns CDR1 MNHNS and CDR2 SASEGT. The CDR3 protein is CATGGRRTGNTIYF. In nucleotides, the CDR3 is TGTGCAACCGGGGGCAGGAGGACTGGAAACACCATATATTTT.

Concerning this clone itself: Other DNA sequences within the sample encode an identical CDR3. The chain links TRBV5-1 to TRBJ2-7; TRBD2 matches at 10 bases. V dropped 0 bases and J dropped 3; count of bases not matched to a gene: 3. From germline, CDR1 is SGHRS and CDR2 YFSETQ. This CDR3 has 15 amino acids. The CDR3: CASSLVASGGYEQYF. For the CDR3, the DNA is TGCGCCAGCAGCTTGGTGGCTAGCGGGGGCTACGAGCAGTACTTC. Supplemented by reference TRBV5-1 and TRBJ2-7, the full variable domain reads KAGVTQTPRYLIKTRGQQVTLSCSPISGHRSVSWYQQTPGQGLQFLFEYFSETQRNKGNFPGRFSGRQFSNSRSEMNVSTLELGDSALYLCASSLVASGGYEQYFGPGTRLTVT.

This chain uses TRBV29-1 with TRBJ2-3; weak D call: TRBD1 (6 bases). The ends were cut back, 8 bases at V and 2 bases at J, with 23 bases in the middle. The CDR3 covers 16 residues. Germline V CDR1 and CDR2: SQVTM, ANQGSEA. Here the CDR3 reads CSTQGPPGQVTDTQYF. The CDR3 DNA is TGCAGCACCCAAGGGCCTCCGGGACAAGTCACAGATACGCAGTATTTT.

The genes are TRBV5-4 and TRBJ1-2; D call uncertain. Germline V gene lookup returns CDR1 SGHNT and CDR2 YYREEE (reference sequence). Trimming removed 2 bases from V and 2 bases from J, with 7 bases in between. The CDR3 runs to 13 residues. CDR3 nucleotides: TGTGCCAGCAGCTTTACGCAGAACTATGGCTACACCTTC. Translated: CASSFTQNYGYTF.

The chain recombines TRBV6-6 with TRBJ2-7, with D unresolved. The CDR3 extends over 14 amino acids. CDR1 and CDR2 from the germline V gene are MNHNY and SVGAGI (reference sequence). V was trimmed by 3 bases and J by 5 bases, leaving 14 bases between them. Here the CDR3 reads CASSYIRDLDEQYF. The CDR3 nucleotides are TGTGCCAGCAGTTATATCCGAGACCTAGACGAGCAGTACTTC.

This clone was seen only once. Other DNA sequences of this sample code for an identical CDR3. The CDR3 sequence: CASSLSSYEQYF. As DNA, the CDR3 is TGCGCCAGCAGCTTGAGTTCCTACGAGCAGTACTTC. The chain couples TRBV5-1 to TRBJ2-7, with D hard to call. V gave up 1 base and J gave up 1 base, with 3 bases separating them. Germline V gene data show CDR1 as SGHRS and CDR2 as YFSETQ. The CDR3 sequence is 12 residues long.

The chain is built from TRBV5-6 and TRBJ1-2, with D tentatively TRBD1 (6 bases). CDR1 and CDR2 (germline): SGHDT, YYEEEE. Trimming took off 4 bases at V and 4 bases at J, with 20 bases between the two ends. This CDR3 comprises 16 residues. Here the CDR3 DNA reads TGTGCCAGCAGCGAACGTCGAAAGGGGGAGGGCTATGGCTACACCTTC. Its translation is CASSERRKGEGYGYTF. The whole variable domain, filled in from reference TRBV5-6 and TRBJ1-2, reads DAGVTQSPTHLIKTRGQQVTLRCSPKSGHDTVSWYQQALGQGPQFIFQYYEEEERQRGNFPDRFSGHQFPNYSSELNVNALLLGDSALYLCASSERRKGEGYGYTFGSGTRLTVV.

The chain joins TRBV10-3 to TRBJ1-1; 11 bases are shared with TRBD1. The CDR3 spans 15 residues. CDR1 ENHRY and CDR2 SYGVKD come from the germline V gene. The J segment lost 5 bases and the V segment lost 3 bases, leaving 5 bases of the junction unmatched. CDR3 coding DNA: TGTGCCATCAGTGAAGGGACAGGGGGTAAAACTGAAGCTTTCTTT. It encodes CAISEGTGGKTEAFF.

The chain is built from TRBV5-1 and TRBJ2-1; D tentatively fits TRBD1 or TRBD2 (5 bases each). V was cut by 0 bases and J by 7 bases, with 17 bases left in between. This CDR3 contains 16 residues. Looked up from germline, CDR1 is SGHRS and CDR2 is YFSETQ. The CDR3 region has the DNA TGCGCCAGCAGCTTGGCCCATGGTGGGGGTTTGAATGAGCAGTTCTTC. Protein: CASSLAHGGGLNEQFF. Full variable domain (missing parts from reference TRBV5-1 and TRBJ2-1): KAGVTQTPRYLIKTRGQQVTLSCSPISGHRSVSWYQQTPGQGLQFLFEYFSETQRNKGNFPGRFSGRQFSNSRSEMNVSTLELGDSALYLCASSLAHGGGLNEQFFGPGTRLTVL.

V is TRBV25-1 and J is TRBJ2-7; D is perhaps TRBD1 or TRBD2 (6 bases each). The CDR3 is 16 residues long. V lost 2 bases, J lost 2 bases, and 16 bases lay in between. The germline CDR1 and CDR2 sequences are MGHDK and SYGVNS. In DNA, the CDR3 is TGTGCCAGCAGTGAACCAACAGGGAGGTCAGCCTACGAGCAGTACTTC. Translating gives CASSEPTGRSAYEQYF.

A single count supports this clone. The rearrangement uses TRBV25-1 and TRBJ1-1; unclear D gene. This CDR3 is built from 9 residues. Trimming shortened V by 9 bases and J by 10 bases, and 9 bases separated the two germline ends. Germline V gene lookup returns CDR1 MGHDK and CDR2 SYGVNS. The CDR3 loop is CARPSPAFF. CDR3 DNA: TGTGCCAGACCTTCCCCAGCTTTCTTT. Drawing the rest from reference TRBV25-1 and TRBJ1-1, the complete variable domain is EADIYQTPRYLVIGTGKKITLECSQTMGHDKMYWYQQDPGMELHLIHYSYGVNSTEKGDLSSESTVSRIRTEHFPLTLESARPSHTSQYLCARPSPAFFGQGTRLTVV.

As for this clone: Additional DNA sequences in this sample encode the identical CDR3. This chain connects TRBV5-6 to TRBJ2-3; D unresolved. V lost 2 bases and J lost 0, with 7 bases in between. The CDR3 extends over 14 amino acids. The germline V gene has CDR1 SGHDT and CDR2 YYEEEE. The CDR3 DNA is TGTGCCAGCAGCTTAGACGTGAGCACAGATACGCAGTATTTT. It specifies CASSLDVSTDTQYF.

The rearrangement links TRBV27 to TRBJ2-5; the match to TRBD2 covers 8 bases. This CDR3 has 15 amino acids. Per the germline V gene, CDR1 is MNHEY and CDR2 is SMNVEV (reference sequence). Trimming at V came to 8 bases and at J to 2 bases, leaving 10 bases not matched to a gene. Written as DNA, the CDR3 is TGTGCCAGCGCCCGAGGGGCGGGGGGACAAGAGACCCAGTACTTC. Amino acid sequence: CASARGAGGQETQYF.

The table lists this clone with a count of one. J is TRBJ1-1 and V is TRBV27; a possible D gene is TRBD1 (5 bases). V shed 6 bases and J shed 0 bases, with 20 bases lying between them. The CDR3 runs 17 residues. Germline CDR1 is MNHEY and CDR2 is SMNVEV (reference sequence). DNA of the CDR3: TGTGCCAGCAGCTCCCGACCTGACAGTTCCATGAACACTGAAGCTTTCTTT. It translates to CASSSRPDSSMNTEAFF.

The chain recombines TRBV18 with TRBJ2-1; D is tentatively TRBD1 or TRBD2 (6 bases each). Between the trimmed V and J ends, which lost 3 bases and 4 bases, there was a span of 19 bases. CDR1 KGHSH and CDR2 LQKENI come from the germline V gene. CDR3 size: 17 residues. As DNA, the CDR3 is TGTGCCAGCTCACCCGCCGGCGGAGGAGGGGGATACAATGAGCAGTTCTTC. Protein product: CASSPAGGGGGYNEQFF.

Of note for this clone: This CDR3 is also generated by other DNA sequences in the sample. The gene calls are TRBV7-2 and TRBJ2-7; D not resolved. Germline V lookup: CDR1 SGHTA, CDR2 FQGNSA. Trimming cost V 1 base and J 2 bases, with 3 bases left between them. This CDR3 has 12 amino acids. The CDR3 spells CASSLGAYEQYF. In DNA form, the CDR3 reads TGTGCCAGCAGCTTAGGGGCCTACGAGCAGTACTTC.